This entry is about one TCR beta chain. Sequencing was performed with immunoSEQ multiplex PCR; in TCRdb, only in-frame clones are kept and a portion is missing. This sample yields tens of thousands of clones, of which about 86% are seen a single time; about 1.3% belongs to the top ten. The CDR3 covers 15 residues. Deletions cut 2 bases from V and 4 bases from J, with 15 bases between. Per the germline V gene, CDR1 is LGHNA and CDR2 is YSLEER. This entry belongs to a study of control samples from healthy donors and cancer patients. The genes are TRBV4-3 and TRBJ2-7, with D tentatively TRBD1 (7 bases). Sequencing was done on a sample of blood. This TCR derives from a woman in her fifties or sixties in good health. DNA of the CDR3: TGCGCCAGCAGCCAACAGGGGGACTGGCGGTACGAGCAGTACTTC. Its protein is CASSQQGDWRYEQYF.